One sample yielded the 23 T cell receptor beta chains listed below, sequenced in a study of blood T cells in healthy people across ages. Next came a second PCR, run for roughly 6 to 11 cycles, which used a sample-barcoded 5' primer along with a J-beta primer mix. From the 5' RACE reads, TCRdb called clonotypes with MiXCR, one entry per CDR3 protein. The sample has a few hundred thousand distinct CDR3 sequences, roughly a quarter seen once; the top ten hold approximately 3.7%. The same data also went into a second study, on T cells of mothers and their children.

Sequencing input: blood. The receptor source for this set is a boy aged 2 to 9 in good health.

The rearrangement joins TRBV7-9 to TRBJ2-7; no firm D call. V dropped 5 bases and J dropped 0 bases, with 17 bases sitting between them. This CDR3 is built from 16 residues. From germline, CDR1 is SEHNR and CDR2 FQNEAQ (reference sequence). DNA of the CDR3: TGTGCCAGCAGCGGCTACAGCCGTCGCACCTCCTACGAGCAGTACTTC. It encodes CASSGYSRRTSYEQYF.

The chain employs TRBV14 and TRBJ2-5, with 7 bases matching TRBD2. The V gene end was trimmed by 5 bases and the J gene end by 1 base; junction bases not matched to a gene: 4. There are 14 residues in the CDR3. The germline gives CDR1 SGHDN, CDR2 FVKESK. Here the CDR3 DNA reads TGTGCCAGCAGCTCCGGGGGGACCCAAGAGACCCAGTACTTC. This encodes CASSSGGTQETQYF.

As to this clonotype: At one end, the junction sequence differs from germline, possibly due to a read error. CDR3 nucleotide sequence: TGTGCCAGCAGTTTAGCGTCGCGGTCTCAAGAGACCCAGTACTTC. Protein: CASSLASRSQETQYF. The chain combines TRBV11-1 with TRBJ2-5, with D maybe TRBD2 (5 bases). The CDR3 contains 15 residues. The germline CDR1 and CDR2 sequences are SGHAT and FQDESV (reference sequence).

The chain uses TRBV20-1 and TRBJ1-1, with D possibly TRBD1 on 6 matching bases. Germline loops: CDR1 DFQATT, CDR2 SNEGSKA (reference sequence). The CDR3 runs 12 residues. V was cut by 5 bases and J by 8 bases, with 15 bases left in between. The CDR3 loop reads CSACTGNLEAFF. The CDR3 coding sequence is TGCAGTGCTTGTACAGGGAACTTGGAAGCTTTCTTT.

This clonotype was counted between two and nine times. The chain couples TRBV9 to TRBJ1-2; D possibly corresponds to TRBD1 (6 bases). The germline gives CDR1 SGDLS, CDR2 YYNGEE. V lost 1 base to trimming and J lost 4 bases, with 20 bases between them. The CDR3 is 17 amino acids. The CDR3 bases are TGTGCCAGCAGCGTATCGCAGGGGCTCCCTTCTTCCTATGGCTACACCTTC. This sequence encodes CASSVSQGLPSSYGYTF.

The CDR3: CASSLTLEGGEKLFF. DNA for the CDR3: TGTGCCAGCAGCTTAACCCTTGAGGGAGGTGAAAAACTGTTTTTT. The chain carries TRBV7-9 and TRBJ1-4; unclear D gene. V was cut by 2 bases and J by 7 bases, with 14 bases left in between. The CDR3 length is 15 residues. Looked up from germline, CDR1 is SEHNR and CDR2 is FQNEAQ (reference sequence).

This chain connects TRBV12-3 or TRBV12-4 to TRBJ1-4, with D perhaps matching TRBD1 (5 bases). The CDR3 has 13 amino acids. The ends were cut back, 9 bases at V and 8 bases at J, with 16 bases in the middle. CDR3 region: CASRAGRWEKLFF. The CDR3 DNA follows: TGTGCCAGTAGAGCGGGGCGGTGGGAAAAACTGTTTTTT.

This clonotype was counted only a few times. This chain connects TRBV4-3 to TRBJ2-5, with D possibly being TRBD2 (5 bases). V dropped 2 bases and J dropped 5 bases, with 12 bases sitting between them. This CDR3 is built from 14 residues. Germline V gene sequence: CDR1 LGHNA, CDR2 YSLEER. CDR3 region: CASSQRGPGETQYF. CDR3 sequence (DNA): TGCGCCAGCAGCCAACGAGGGCCCGGTGAGACCCAGTACTTC.

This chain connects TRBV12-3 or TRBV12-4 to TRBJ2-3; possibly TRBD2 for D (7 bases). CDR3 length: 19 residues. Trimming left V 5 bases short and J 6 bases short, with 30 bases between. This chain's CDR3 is CASSLAPRGGGPSRDTQYF. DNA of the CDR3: TGTGCCAGCAGTCTCGCCCCGAGGGGCGGGGGCCCCTCGCGGGATACGCAGTATTTT.

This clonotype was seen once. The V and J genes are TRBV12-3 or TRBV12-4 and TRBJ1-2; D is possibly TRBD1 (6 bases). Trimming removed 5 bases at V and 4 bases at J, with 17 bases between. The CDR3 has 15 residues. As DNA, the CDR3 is TGTGCCAGCAGTGTCACAGGGTTTGACGGCTATGGCTACACCTTC. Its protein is CASSVTGFDGYGYTF.

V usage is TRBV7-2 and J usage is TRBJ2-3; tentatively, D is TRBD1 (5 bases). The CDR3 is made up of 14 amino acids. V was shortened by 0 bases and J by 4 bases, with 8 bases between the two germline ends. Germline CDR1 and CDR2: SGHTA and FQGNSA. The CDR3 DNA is TGTGCCAGCAGCTTAGCCCAGGGCCCAGATACGCAGTATTTT. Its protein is CASSLAQGPDTQYF.

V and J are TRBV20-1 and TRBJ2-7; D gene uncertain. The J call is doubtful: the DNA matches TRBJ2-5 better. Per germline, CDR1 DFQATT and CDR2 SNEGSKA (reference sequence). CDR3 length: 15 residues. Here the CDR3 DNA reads TGCAGTGCTAGGGCGGCTACTCTTGGGCAAGAGACCCAGTACTTC. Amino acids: CSARAATLGQETQYF.

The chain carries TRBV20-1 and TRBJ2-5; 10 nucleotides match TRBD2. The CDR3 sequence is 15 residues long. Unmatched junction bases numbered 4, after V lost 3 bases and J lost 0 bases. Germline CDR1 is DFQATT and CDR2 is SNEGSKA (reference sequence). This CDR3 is CSASRLAGDQETQYF. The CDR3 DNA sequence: TGCAGTGCTAGTAGGCTAGCGGGGGACCAAGAGACCCAGTACTTC.

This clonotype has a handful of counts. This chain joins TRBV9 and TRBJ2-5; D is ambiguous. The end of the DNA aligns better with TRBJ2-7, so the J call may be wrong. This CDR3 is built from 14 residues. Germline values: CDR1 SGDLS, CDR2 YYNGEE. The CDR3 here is CASSVEGGAYEQYF. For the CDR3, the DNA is TGTGCCAGCAGCGTAGAGGGCGGTGCCTACGAGCAGTACTTC.

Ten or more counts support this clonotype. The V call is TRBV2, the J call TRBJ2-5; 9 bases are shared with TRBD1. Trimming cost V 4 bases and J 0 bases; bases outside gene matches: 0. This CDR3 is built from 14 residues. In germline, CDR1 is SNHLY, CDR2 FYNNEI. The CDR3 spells CASSGQGDQETQYF. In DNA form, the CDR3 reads TGTGCCAGCAGTGGACAGGGGGACCAAGAGACCCAGTACTTC.

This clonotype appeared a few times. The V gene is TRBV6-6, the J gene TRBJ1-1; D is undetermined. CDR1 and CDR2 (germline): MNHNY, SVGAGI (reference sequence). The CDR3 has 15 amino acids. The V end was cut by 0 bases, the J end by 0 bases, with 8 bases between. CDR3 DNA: TGTGCCAGCAGTTACTCGAAGGGTCTGAACACTGAAGCTTTCTTT. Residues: CASSYSKGLNTEAFF.

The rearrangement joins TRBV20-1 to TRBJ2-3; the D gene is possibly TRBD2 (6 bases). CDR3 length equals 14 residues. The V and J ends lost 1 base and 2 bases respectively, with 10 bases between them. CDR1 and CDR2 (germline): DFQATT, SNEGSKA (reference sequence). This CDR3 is CSARGLADTDTQYF. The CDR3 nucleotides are TGCAGTGCTAGAGGATTAGCGGACACAGATACGCAGTATTTT.

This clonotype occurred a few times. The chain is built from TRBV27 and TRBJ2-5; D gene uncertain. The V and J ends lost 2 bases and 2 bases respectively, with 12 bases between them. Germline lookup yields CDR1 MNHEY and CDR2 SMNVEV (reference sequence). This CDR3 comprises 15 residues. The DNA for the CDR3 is TGTGCCAGCAGTTTAAAAGGACGTTCTCAAGAGACCCAGTACTTC. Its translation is CASSLKGRSQETQYF.

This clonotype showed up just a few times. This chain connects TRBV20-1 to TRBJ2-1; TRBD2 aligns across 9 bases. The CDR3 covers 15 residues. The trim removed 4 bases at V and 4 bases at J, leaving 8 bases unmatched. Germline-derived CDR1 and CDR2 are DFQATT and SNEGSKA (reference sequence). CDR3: CSATKAGGLYNEQFF. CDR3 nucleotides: TGCAGTGCTACGAAAGCGGGAGGCTTGTACAATGAGCAGTTCTTC.

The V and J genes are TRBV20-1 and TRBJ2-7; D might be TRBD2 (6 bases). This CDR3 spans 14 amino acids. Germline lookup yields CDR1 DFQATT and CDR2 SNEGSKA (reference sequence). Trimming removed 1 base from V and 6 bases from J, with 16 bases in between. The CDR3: CSARVLRLAPEQYF. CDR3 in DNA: TGCAGTGCTAGAGTTCTACGGCTAGCGCCCGAGCAGTACTTC.

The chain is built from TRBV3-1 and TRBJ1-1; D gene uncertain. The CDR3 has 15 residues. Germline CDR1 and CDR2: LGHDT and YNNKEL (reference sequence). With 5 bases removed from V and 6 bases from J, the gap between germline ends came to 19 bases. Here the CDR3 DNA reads TGTGCCAGCAGCGACGGACTGGGGAGGACTGCTGAAGCTTTCTTT. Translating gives CASSDGLGRTAEAFF. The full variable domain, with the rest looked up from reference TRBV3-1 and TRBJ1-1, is DTAVSQTPKYLVTQMGNDKSIKCEQNLGHDTMYWYKQDSKKFLKIMFSYNNKELIINETVPNRFSPKSPDKAHLNLHINSLELGDSAVYFCASSDGLGRTAEAFFGQGTRLTVV.

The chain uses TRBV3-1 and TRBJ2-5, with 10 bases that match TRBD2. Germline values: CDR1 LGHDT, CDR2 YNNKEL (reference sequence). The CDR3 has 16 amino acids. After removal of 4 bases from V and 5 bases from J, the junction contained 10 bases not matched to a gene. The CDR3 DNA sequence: TGTGCCAGCAGCCCAAGAATTAGCGGGGGGCTTGAGACCCAGTACTTC. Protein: CASSPRISGGLETQYF.

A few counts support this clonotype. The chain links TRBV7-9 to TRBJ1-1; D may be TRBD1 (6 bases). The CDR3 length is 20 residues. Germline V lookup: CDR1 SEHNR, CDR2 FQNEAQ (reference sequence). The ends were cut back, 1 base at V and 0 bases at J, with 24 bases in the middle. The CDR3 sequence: CASSLVPWGRGPLMNTEAFF. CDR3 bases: TGTGCCAGCAGCTTAGTGCCCTGGGGGCGGGGGCCTCTTATGAACACTGAAGCTTTCTTT.